This T cell receptor (beta chain) emerged from a study of blood T cells in healthy people across ages. The germline CDR1 and CDR2 sequences are MNHEY and SMNVEV (reference sequence). Trimming removed 4 bases at V and 11 bases at J, with 17 bases between. The CDR3 is 13 amino acids. General observations from the study: Roughly linearly, TCR beta diversity per million T cells fell as age increased.

A remark on this clonotype: Its matching antigen is unknown. Being one base from a much bigger clone, this may be a read error.

The second PCR ran roughly 7 to 11 cycles with a sample-barcoded 5' primer and J-beta primers. Every molecule of cDNA carried a tag from a template-switch adaptor with 12 random nucleotides. Each CDR3 protein is one row after TCRdb ran MiXCR on the 5' RACE reads. The sample has over 600,000 distinct CDR3 sequences; over 40% are singletons. Approximately 9 milliliters was the volume of peripheral blood drawn from each donor. The chain combines TRBV27 with TRBJ2-5; D gene ambiguous. Sequenced: blood. The sequence was obtained from a man older than 75 in good health. CDR3 sequence (DNA): TGTGCCAGCAGTTCCAATAAGATAGGTGAGCAGTACTTC. Amino acid sequence: CASSSNKIGEQYF.